These 17 T cell receptor beta chains were all obtained from the same sample, sequenced in a study of blood T cell repertoires in COVID-19. The data were produced by immunoSEQ multiplex PCR, yet TCRdb's version contains in-frame clones alone and is incomplete. The top ten clones hold around 9.5% of a sample with more than 110,000 clones, about 77% of them seen once. The sample comprised peripheral blood. The receptors originated from a woman between 45 and 60 years old with active or convalescent COVID-19.

The V call is TRBV5-3, the J call TRBJ2-4; D may be TRBD1 (6 bases). TRBV5-3 falls under the ORF class, with uncertain function. The V end lost 1 base, the J end lost 3 bases, and 17 bases lay between the germline ends. This CDR3 has 17 residues. CDR3 sequence (DNA): TGTGCCAGAAGCTTGTTGTGGACGCAGGGGAGCAAAAACATTCAGTACTTC. It specifies CARSLLWTQGSKNIQYF.

The chain is built from TRBV14 and TRBJ2-1, with a possible D match to TRBD2 (6 bases). This CDR3 is 16 amino acids long. V was trimmed by 4 bases and J by 6 bases, leaving 19 bases between them. Germline CDR1 and CDR2: SGHDN and FVKESK. This CDR3 is CASSPFLARRGNEQFF. The CDR3 region has the DNA TGTGCCAGCAGCCCTTTTCTAGCCAGGAGGGGCAATGAGCAGTTCTTC. The entire variable domain, with the rest obtained from reference TRBV14 and TRBJ2-1, is as follows: EAGVTQFPSHSVIEKGQTVTLRCDPISGHDNLYWYRRVMGKEIKFLLHFVKESKQDESGMPNNRFLAERTGGTYSTLKVQPAELEDSGVYFCASSPFLARRGNEQFFGPGTRLTVL.

Regarding this clone: Within the sample, other DNA sequences also encode this same CDR3. The rearrangement uses TRBV6-5 and TRBJ1-1, with 7 bases that match TRBD1. V lost 0 bases to trimming and J lost 8 bases; unmatched junction nucleotides: 0. CDR1 is MNHEY and CDR2 is SVGAGI in the germline V gene. The CDR3 is 12 amino acids. Written as DNA, the CDR3 is TGTGCCAGCAGTTACTCGACAGGGGAAGCTTTCTTT. Protein sequence: CASSYSTGEAFF.

The chain has TRBV6-2 or TRBV6-3 and TRBJ1-5; TRBD1 might be the D (5 bases). CDR3 size: 18 residues. CDR1 is MNHEY and CDR2 is SVGEGT in the germline V gene. V was cut by 0 bases and J by 0 bases, with 15 bases left in between. The CDR3: CASSYSISRDGSNQPQHF. The DNA of the CDR3 is TGTGCCAGCAGTTACTCGATCAGCAGGGATGGTAGCAATCAGCCCCAGCATTTT.

The chain couples TRBV18 to TRBJ2-3; D possibly corresponds to TRBD2 (6 bases). The CDR3 totals 14 residues. Deletions cut 8 bases from V and 0 bases from J, with 12 bases between. Per germline, CDR1 KGHSH and CDR2 LQKENI. CDR3 in DNA: TGTGCCAGCCGGAGGGCAATCAGCACAGATACGCAGTATTTT. Translated, it gives CASRRAISTDTQYF.

This clone was observed once. The genes are TRBV7-6 and TRBJ1-1; perhaps TRBD1 as D (5 bases). V lost 1 base, J lost 3 bases, and 12 bases lay in between. The CDR3 totals 15 residues. Germline V gene lookup returns CDR1 SGHVS and CDR2 FNYEAQ. In DNA form, the CDR3 reads TGTGCCAGCAGCTTAGGCAGGGCCGAATACACTGAAGCTTTCTTT. Protein: CASSLGRAEYTEAFF. The full variable domain, with the rest looked up from reference TRBV7-6 and TRBJ1-1, is GAGVSQSPRYKVTKRGQDVALRCDPISGHVSLYWYRQALGQGPEFLTYFNYEAQQDKSGLPNDRFSAERPEGSISTLTIQRTEQRDSAMYRCASSLGRAEYTEAFFGQGTRLTVV.

In DNA form, the CDR3 reads TGTGCCAGCAGCTTAACCGGGACAGACACTGGAAACACCATATATTTT. Translated, it gives CASSLTGTDTGNTIYF. The V call is TRBV11-3, the J call TRBJ1-3; 7 bases match TRBD1. The germline gives CDR1 SGHNT, CDR2 YENEEA. With V trimmed by 2 bases and J by 2 bases, 6 bases remained unmatched. The CDR3 length is 16 residues.

This clone was counted a few times. The V gene is TRBV30, the J gene TRBJ2-7; 14 nucleotides line up with TRBD2. This CDR3 region has 14 residues. The germline CDR1 and CDR2 sequences are GTSNPN and SVGIG (reference sequence). V lost 2 bases to trimming and J lost 6 bases; unmatched junction nucleotides: 3. For the CDR3, the DNA is TGTGCCTGGAGTAAGGGGACTAGCGGGAGCGAGCAGTACTTC. It specifies CAWSKGTSGSEQYF.

V is TRBV30 and J is TRBJ2-1; 11 positions agree with TRBD2. From germline, CDR1 is GTSNPN and CDR2 SVGIG (reference sequence). V shed 0 bases, J shed 7 bases, and the junction held 5 bases outside the gene matches. The CDR3 covers 15 residues. The DNA for the CDR3 is TGTGCCTGGAGTGTGGGGCTAGCGGGAGGAAATGAGCAGTTCTTC. Translation: CAWSVGLAGGNEQFF.

The rearrangement joins TRBV5-1 to TRBJ2-7; D is possibly TRBD1 (6 bases). CDR1 is SGHRS and CDR2 is YFSETQ in the germline V gene. Trimming left V 2 bases short and J 0 bases short, with 9 bases between. This CDR3 is 14 amino acids long. The CDR3 sequence is CASSFGTTSYEQYF. The CDR3 DNA is TGCGCCAGCAGCTTCGGGACAACCTCCTACGAGCAGTACTTC.

This chain connects TRBV4-2 to TRBJ2-7, with 8 bases aligning to TRBD2. In germline, CDR1 is LGHNA, CDR2 YNFKEQ. The CDR3 extends over 16 amino acids. V lost 0 bases to trimming and J lost 1 base; unmatched junction nucleotides: 5. This CDR3 reads CASSQDGGRPSYEQYF. The CDR3 nucleotides read TGTGCCAGCAGCCAAGATGGCGGGAGGCCTTCCTACGAGCAGTACTTC.

The CDR3 is CASSLGGGRVGGYTF. DNA of the CDR3: TGTGCCAGCAGCTTAGGCGGCGGGCGGGTTGGCGGCTACACCTTC. The chain has TRBV7-9 and TRBJ1-2; D is undetermined. Trimming left V 1 base short and J 8 bases short, with 17 bases between. The CDR3 extends over 15 amino acids. Germline CDR1 is SEHNR and CDR2 is FQNEAQ (reference sequence).

The rearrangement joins TRBV6-1 to TRBJ1-6, with D possibly TRBD1 on 6 matching bases. CDR1 is MNHNS, CDR2 SASEGT, per germline. Trimming removed 2 bases from V and 10 bases from J, with 12 bases in between. The CDR3 is made up of 14 amino acids. The CDR3 nucleotides read TGTGCCAGCAGTGAAACAGGGATAAGCTCACCCCTCCACTTT. It translates to CASSETGISSPLHF.

This clone was counted between two and nine times. The chain recombines TRBV4-3 with TRBJ1-4, with TRBD1 as a possible D gene (6 bases). Germline loops: CDR1 LGHNA, CDR2 YSLEER. The ends were cut back, 2 bases at V and 3 bases at J, with 13 bases in the middle. The CDR3 has 16 amino acids. CDR3 sequence reads: CASSQSPQGANEKLFF. For the CDR3, the DNA is TGCGCCAGCAGCCAAAGCCCACAGGGAGCTAATGAAAAACTGTTTTTT.

The rearrangement joins TRBV7-2 to TRBJ2-5, with 9 bases matching TRBD2. Trimming took 1 base from V and 5 from J; bases not matched to a gene: 5. CDR1 and CDR2 from the germline V gene are SGHTA and FQGNSA. The CDR3 is made up of 15 amino acids. The CDR3 region has the DNA TGTGCCAGCAGCTTAGAGCTAGCGGGATGGGAGACCCAGTACTTC. Protein: CASSLELAGWETQYF.

The chain is built from TRBV5-1 and TRBJ2-6, with D possibly being TRBD1 (6 bases). This CDR3 spans 12 amino acids. Germline V lookup: CDR1 SGHRS, CDR2 YFSETQ. Trimming took off 8 bases at V and 8 bases at J, with 11 bases between the two ends. The CDR3 loop is CASTTGPNVLTF. Written as DNA, the CDR3 is TGCGCCAGTACCACAGGGCCCAACGTCCTGACTTTC.

V gene TRBV18 combines with J gene TRBJ1-2; D remains ambiguous. V was clipped by 1 base and J by 3 bases, with 9 bases between them. CDR3 size: 14 residues. Germline lookup yields CDR1 KGHSH and CDR2 LQKENI. The CDR3 here is CASSPRGGDYGYTF. The CDR3 nucleotides are TGTGCCAGCTCACCACGGGGAGGTGACTATGGCTACACCTTC.